This T cell receptor beta chain emerged from a study of T cell changes during pregnancy in multiple sclerosis. The CDR3 runs to 15 residues. The germline V gene encodes CDR1 MDHEN and CDR2 SYDVKM. V was pared by 8 bases and J by 1 base, with 8 bases of the junction left unmatched. TCRdb keeps only in-frame clones here, not all; method: immunoSEQ multiplex PCR. Counted here are around 100,000 clones, 92% occurring once; the ten biggest clones make up about 0.9%. This receptor was taken from a female donor with multiple sclerosis, enrolled in a pregnancy study. The rearrangement uses TRBV28 and TRBJ2-3; TRBD1 matches 8 bases. The material was peripheral blood, obtained after pregnancy. The CDR3 reads CASGKQGAGTDTQYF. CDR3 nucleotides: TGTGCCAGCGGCAAGCAGGGGGCAGGCACAGATACGCAGTATTTT.